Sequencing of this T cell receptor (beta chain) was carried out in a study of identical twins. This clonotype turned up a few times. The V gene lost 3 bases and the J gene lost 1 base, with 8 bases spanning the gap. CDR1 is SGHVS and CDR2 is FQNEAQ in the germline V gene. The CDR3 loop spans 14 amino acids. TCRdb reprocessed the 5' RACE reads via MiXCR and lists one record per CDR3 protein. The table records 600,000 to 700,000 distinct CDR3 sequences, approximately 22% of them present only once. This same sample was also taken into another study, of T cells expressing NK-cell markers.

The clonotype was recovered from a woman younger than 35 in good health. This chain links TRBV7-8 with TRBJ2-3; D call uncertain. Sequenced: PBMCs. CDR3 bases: TGTGCCAGCAGCTTTTCTTACGGCACAGATACGCAGTATTTT. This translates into CASSFSYGTDTQYF.